This TCR beta chain was sequenced in a study of shared clonotypes between healthy human individuals. Findings and limits, study-wide: Deeper or shallower sequencing was expected to change how clonotypes are shared among donors. Donors were few, which limited the genetic and exposure-history diversity represented. Sequencing of the sorted subsets was shown by rarefaction to be incomplete despite large depth.

Positive CCR7 selection of CD45RO-negative cells yielded the naive CD8 cells, and terminally differentiated effector memory CD45RA+ cells were excluded. Healthy and HIV-negative, the adult donors had no recent acute infections or vaccinations. Some clones are missing from TCRdb's copy, which holds only in-frame ones; the method was immunoSEQ multiplex PCR. The top ten clones hold less than 0.25% of a sample with fewer than 850,000 clones, 96% of them seen once. The V end was cut by 6 bases, the J end by 6 bases, with 11 bases between. CDR1 and CDR2 from the germline V gene are MNHNY and SVGAGI (reference sequence). The CDR3 spans 12 residues. With regard to this clone: Its target is not known.

This sequence originates from a man aged 25-45 years in good health. The chain is built from TRBV6-6 and TRBJ1-1; D not resolved. Sequences were obtained from naive CD8+ T cells sorted from blood. The CDR3 coding sequence is TGTGCCAGCAGCCGCGACGGTCCTGAAGCTTTCTTT. Its translation is CASSRDGPEAFF.